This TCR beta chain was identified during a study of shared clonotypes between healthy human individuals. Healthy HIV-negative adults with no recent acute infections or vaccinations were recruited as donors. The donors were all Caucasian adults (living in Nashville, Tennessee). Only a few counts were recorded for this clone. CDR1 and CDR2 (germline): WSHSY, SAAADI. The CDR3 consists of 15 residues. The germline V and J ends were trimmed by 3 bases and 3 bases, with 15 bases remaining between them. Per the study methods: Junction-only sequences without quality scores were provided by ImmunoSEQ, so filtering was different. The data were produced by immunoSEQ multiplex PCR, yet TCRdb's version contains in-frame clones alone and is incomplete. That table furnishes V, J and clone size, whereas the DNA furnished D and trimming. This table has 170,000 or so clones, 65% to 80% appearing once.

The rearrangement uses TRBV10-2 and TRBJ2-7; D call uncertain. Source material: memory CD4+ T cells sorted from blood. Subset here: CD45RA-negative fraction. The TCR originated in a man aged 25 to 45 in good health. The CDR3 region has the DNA TGCGCCAGCAGTGACCCAGGCCCCCTCCGCTACGAGCAGTACTTC. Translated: CASSDPGPLRYEQYF.